A selection of T cell receptor beta chains follows, all from one sample in a study of T cell responses to AZD1222 COVID-19 vaccine. Clones were read by immunoSEQ multiplex PCR, and TCRdb kept only the in-frame ones, dropping some. The sample holds 65,000 to 85,000 clones; 75% to 85% are singletons and the top ten take 11% to 15%. This specimen consisted of peripheral blood, obtained 28 days after the second AZD1222 dose. The receptors come from an adult who received the AZD1222 COVID-19 vaccine. The CDR3 runs from the conserved cysteine through the conserved F or W. The D gene is left open where the match is weak. A row's size may be missing; if present it is once, few, many or a size class.

TRBJ2-2 NA NA TRBV7-2 TGTGCCAGCAGCTTACTAGCGCCCGGGGAGCTGTTTTTT CASSLLAPGELFF
TRBJ2-7 NA NA TRBV27 TGTGCCAGCAGCAGGTCTTGGGGCACCTCCTACGAGCAGTACTTC CASSRSWGTSYEQYF
TRBJ2-3 NA few TRBV3-1/TRBV3-2 TGTGCCAGCAGCCAAACCCCCGGGAGAAGCACAGATACGCAGTATTTT CASSQTPGRSTDTQYF
TRBJ2-2 TRBD1 NA TRBV7-7 TGTGCTAGCAGCCCCGGGACAGGCAACACCGGGGAGCTGTTTTTT CASSPGTGNTGELFF
TRBJ1-2 NA NA TRBV10-1 TGCGCCAGCAGTGATGGGACAAGCTATGGCTACACCTTC CASSDGTSYGYTF
TRBJ2-3 NA NA TRBV29-1 TGCAGCATCCAAGAGTGGGGGGGCTCAGATACGCAGTATTTT CSIQEWGGSDTQYF
TRBJ1-5 NA NA TRBV19 TGTGCCAGTAGACTAAGCGGAGGGTATCAGCCCCAGCATTTT CASRLSGGYQPQHF
TRBJ1-1 TRBD1 once TRBV7-9 TGTGCCAGCAGCTCCTTCCTGACAGGGGGCGTGGGCGAAGCTTTCTTT CASSSFLTGGVGEAFF
TRBJ2-2 TRBD2 NA TRBV19 TGTGCCAGTTCCTCTAGCGGGGAGGGGGCCGGGGAGCTGTTTTTT CASSSSGEGAGELFF
TRBJ2-1 TRBD2 medium-sized TRBV4-2 TGTGCCAGCAGCCGGCGAGCTAGCGGGGGGGCCCGGAATGAGCAGTTCTTC CASSRRASGGARNEQFF
TRBJ1-2 TRBD1 few TRBV10-3 TGTGCCCTCGGACAGGAACGATATGGCTACACCTTC CALGQERYGYTF
TRBJ1-3 TRBD1 NA TRBV2 TGTGCCAGCAGGAGGTCGACAGGGGGAGGAAACACCATATATTTT CASRRSTGGGNTIYF
TRBJ1-1 NA NA TRBV29-1 TGCAGCGCCCGCCTCCGGGACGGAAACATGAACACTGAAGCTTTCTTT CSARLRDGNMNTEAFF
TRBJ1-2 NA NA TRBV6-2/TRBV6-3 TGTGCCAGCAGTCAATCACGCACCATGAGTGGCTACACCTTC CASSQSRTMSGYTF
TRBJ2-3 NA NA TRBV7-2 TGTGCCAGCAGCCCCCAAATATCCACAGATACGCAGTATTTT CASSPQISTDTQYF
TRBJ2-3 NA few TRBV19 TGTGCCAGTAACACACCCCGGAGCACAGATACGCAGTATTTT CASNTPRSTDTQYF
TRBJ2-2 NA NA TRBV27 TGTGCCAGCAGTTTAATCCCAGGAGGGGGTATCGGGGAGCTGTTTTTT CASSLIPGGGIGELFF
TRBJ1-3 NA NA TRBV3-1/TRBV3-2 TGTGCCAGCAGCCTTCTCGGGGGGCTCGGTAATCGAGGGAATGGAAACACCATATATTTT CASSLLGGLGNRGNGNTIYF
TRBJ2-7 NA NA TRBV5-1 TGCGCCAGCAGCCCGAACCAGGGGACCTCCTACGAGCAGTACTTC CASSPNQGTSYEQYF
TRBJ1-5 NA NA TRBV30 TGTGCCTGGAGTGTACCCAGGGCGGAGTTTAGCAATCAGCCCCAGCATTTT CAWSVPRAEFSNQPQHF
TRBJ2-7 TRBD1 NA TRBV20-1 TGCAGTGCAGAGGGGGCGGTCGAGCAGTACTTC CSAEGAVEQYF
TRBJ2-7 NA NA TRBV12-2 TGTGCAAGTCGCCAGTCCCCCCTCGGACAGGGAGCGTCCTACGAGCAGTACTTC CASRQSPLGQGASYEQYF
TRBJ1-1 TRBD1 NA TRBV6-5 TGTGCCAGCAGGCGGACAGGGGGCATGAACACTGAAGCTTTCTTT CASRRTGGMNTEAFF
TRBJ2-3 NA NA TRBV6-5 TGTGCCAGCACATTGGCCCGACGCACAGATACGCAGTATTTT CASTLARRTDTQYF
TRBJ1-2 NA NA TRBV2 TGTGCCAGCAGTGAAATCAGGACACCTAACTATGGCTACACCTTC CASSEIRTPNYGYTF
TRBJ2-4 TRBD2 NA TRBV7-2 TGTGCCAGCAGCTCCCCGGGGGGGGAGGGGGCCAAAAACATTCAGTACTTC CASSSPGGEGAKNIQYF
TRBJ1-2 NA NA TRBV4-2 TGTGCCAGCAGCCAAGATAACTCCAAGGGAGTCGACTATGGCTACACCTTC CASSQDNSKGVDYGYTF
TRBJ2-7 NA NA TRBV7-2 TGTGCCAGCAGCTACCGACTCTCCTACGAGCAGTACTTC CASSYRLSYEQYF
TRBJ1-2 NA NA TRBV6-6 TGTGCCAGCAGTTATAACAGGGCCGCACTTCACGGCTACACCTTC CASSYNRAALHGYTF
TRBJ2-5 NA few TRBV4-2 TGTGCCAGCAGCCAAGACCGGGGGAGCCAAGAGACCCAGTACTTC CASSQDRGSQETQYF
TRBJ2-3 NA NA TRBV5-4 TGTGCCAGCCGGGGCGGGACAGATACGCAGTATTTT CASRGGTDTQYF
TRBJ2-7 NA NA TRBV2 TGTGCCAGCAGTCTTTCTAGCATAGAGCAGTACTTC CASSLSSIEQYF
TRBJ1-2 NA NA TRBV3-1/TRBV3-2 TGTGCCAGCAGCCCCCAGGGAGTTTTATCGGGTCGGACCTTC CASSPQGVLSGRTF
TRBJ1-2 TRBD1 once TRBV11-2 TGTGCCAGCACCACGGGACAGGGGGGATTTAGTGGTGGCTACACCTTC CASTTGQGGFSGGYTF
TRBJ2-7 TRBD1 NA TRBV5-5 TGTGCCAGCAGGACAGGGGCAACCAGTGGTTACGAGCAGTACTTC CASRTGATSGYEQYF
TRBJ1-1 NA NA TRBV23-1 TGCGCCAGCGGCCGGACAGATTGCACTGAAGCTTTCTTT CASGRTDCTEAFF
TRBJ2-2 NA NA TRBV18 TGTGCCAGCTCACCCGGTCCGCCTAGCGACACCGGGGAGCTGTTTTTT CASSPGPPSDTGELFF
TRBJ1-1 NA NA TRBV7-9 TGTGCCAGCAGCCTAGGGGATGAAGCTTTCTTT CASSLGDEAFF
TRBJ1-2 NA NA TRBV5-5 TGTGCCAGCAGCCCGTGGGACCGGCACGGCTACACCTTC CASSPWDRHGYTF
TRBJ2-1 TRBD1 NA TRBV19 TGTGCCAGTAGTACCGACAGGGGGTACGATGAGCAGTTCTTC CASSTDRGYDEQFF
TRBJ2-7 NA NA TRBV7-9 TGTGCCAGCAGCTTAGTTTCCTCCTACGAGCAGTACTTC CASSLVSSYEQYF
TRBJ1-6 NA NA TRBV19 TGTGCCACGAAAACAGGGACCTCCTATAATTCACCCCTCCACTTT CATKTGTSYNSPLHF
TRBJ2-3 TRBD1 NA TRBV5-5 TGTGCCAGCAGCTATCTGGGACAGGGGTACACAGATACGCAGTATTTT CASSYLGQGYTDTQYF
TRBJ1-5 NA NA TRBV19 TGTGCCAGTATAAGGTCAGCATATAGCAATCAGCCCCAGCATTTT CASIRSAYSNQPQHF
TRBJ1-6 TRBD1 NA TRBV7-2 TGTGCCAGCAGCTTACTAGCCGGGACAGGGGGTAATTCACCCCTCCACTTT CASSLLAGTGGNSPLHF
TRBJ1-5 NA NA TRBV7-8 TGTGCCAGCAGCTTACCCGGGACACACAATCAGCCCCAGCATTTT CASSLPGTHNQPQHF
TRBJ1-2 NA NA TRBV5-1 TGCGCCAGCAGAGCCCGGGACCTCCTACGGAACTATGGCTACACCTTC CASRARDLLRNYGYTF
TRBJ2-2 NA NA TRBV2 TGTGCCAGCAGTGGGTTGGCTAGCAGCACCGGGGAGCTGTTTTTT CASSGLASSTGELFF
TRBJ1-3 NA NA TRBV14 TGTGCCAGCAGCCAAGCTGGAAACACCATATATTTT CASSQAGNTIYF
TRBJ2-3 NA NA TRBV5-1 TGCGCCAGTCGCATGCAAGATACGCAGTATTTT CASRMQDTQYF
TRBJ1-2 NA NA TRBV4-1 TGCGCCAGCAGCCAGATAACTAACTATGGCTACACCTTC CASSQITNYGYTF
TRBJ1-4 NA NA TRBV5-1 TGCGCCAGCAGCTTGCAACCTACTAATGAAAAACTGTTTTTT CASSLQPTNEKLFF
TRBJ2-1 TRBD2 once TRBV7-9 TGTGCCAGCAGCTCTAGCGGGGGGCCATACAATGAGCAGTTCTTC CASSSSGGPYNEQFF
TRBJ1-2 NA NA TRBV6-2/TRBV6-3 TGTGCCAGCACCCCACAGGGTTTGGGTGGCTACACCTTC CASTPQGLGGYTF